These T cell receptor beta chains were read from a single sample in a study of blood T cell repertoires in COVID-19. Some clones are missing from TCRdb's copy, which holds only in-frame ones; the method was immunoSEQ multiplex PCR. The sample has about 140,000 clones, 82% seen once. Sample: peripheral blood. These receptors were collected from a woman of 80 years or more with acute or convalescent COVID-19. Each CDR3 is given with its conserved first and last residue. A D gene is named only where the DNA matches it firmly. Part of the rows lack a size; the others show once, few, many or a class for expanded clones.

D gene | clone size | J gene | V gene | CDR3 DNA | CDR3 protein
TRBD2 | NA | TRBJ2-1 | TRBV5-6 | TGTGCCAGCAGCGTTTCACCGGGACTAGCGGGAGATGAGCAGTTCTTC | CASSVSPGLAGDEQFF
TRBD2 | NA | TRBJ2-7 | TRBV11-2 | TGTGCCAGCAGCGATACTAGCGGACCCTACGAGCAGTACTTC | CASSDTSGPYEQYF
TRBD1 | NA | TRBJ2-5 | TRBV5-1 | TGCGCCAGCAGCCCGGGACAGGTACGAGAGACCCAGTACTTC | CASSPGQVRETQYF
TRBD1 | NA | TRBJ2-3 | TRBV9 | TGTGCCAGCAGCGTAGAACAGGGGAGAACAGATACGCAGTATTTT | CASSVEQGRTDTQYF
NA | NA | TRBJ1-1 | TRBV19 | TGTGCCAGTAGTTTCCCTTGGGAGTCTGAAGCTTTCTTT | CASSFPWESEAFF
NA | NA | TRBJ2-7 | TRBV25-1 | TGTGCCAGCAGTGAATACGGGCATTCGGGGAGCGAGCAGTACTTC | CASSEYGHSGSEQYF
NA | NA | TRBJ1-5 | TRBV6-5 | TGTGCCAGCAGTTTGCTAGGGGTCCTGGGCAATCAGCCCCAGCATTTT | CASSLLGVLGNQPQHF
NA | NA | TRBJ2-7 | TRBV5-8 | TGTGCCAGCAGCATCCGGCCGGGGTACGAGCAGTACTTC | CASSIRPGYEQYF
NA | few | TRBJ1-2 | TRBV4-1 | TGCGCCAGCAGCCAGTTCACAGGGCTCTATGGCTACACCTTC | CASSQFTGLYGYTF
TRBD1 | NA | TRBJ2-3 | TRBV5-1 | TGCGCCAGCAGCTTAAGAGGGGGCGGCACAGATACGCAGTATTTT | CASSLRGGGTDTQYF
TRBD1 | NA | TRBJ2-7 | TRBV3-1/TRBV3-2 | TGTGCCAGCAGCCTCGGGACAGGGGGCTACGAGCAGTACTTC | CASSLGTGGYEQYF
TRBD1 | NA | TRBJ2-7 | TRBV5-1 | TGCGCCAGCAGCTTGCTGGGACAGCCAGGGGCAGACGAGCAGTACTTC | CASSLLGQPGADEQYF
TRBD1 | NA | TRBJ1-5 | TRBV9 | TGTGCCAGCAGCGCGTATGGGACAGGGTTCCAGCATTTT | CASSAYGTGFQHF
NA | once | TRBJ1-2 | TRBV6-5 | TGTGCCAGCAGCGCCCACACTAACTATGGCTACACCTTC | CASSAHTNYGYTF
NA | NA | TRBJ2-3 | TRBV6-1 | TGTGCCAGCAGTGAAGCGGGATGGTGGGAGTGGGGCACAGATACGCAGTATTTT | CASSEAGWWEWGTDTQYF
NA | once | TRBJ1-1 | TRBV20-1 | TGCAGTCCCTTTTCGGGGTTAGCTTTCTTT | CSPFSGLAFF
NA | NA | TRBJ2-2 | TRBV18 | TGTGCCAGCTCCCCTGACAGACGCGCGAACACCGGGGAGCTGTTTTTT | CASSPDRRANTGELFF